This record concerns one TCR beta chain sequence. This record comes from a study of CD8 T cells in Susac syndrome. Study as a whole: Eight or nine of the sequenced Susac syndrome patients were in remission, and roughly six had active disease. When blood was drawn, patients with Susac syndrome were on intravenous immunoglobulin alone, on corticosteroids, or therapy-naive.

RNA was extracted with the RNeasy kit, and a quantity of roughly 0.45 to 1 ug was reverse transcribed using random hexamers. Amplification of TCR beta CDR3 by immunoSEQ multiplex PCR spanned 54 Vbeta and 13 Jbeta. A single record per CDR3 protein comes from TCRdb applying MiXCR to the immunoSEQ multiplex PCR reads. The table has around 180,000 distinct CDR3 sequences, under 95% seen once. This clonotype was obtained from a human donor with Susac syndrome. Sequenced material: CD4+ T cells from PBMCs.

This CDR3 reads CASSWLQGPYEQYF. CDR3 coding DNA: TGTGCCAGCAGCTGGTTGCAGGGCCCCTACGAGCAGTACTTC. The V and J genes are TRBV7-2 and TRBJ2-7, with D tentatively TRBD1 (5 bases). The CDR3 totals 14 residues. The V end lost 4 bases, the J end lost 2 bases, and 12 bases lay between the germline ends. Per the germline V gene, CDR1 is SGHTA and CDR2 is FQGNSA.